The 5 T cell receptor beta chains reported below all come from one sample, sequenced in a study of T-cell memory formation after mild COVID-19. MiXCR was run by TCRdb on the 5' RACE reads, yielding one entry per CDR3 protein. The table has around 430,000 distinct CDR3 sequences, roughly 15% seen once; the top ten hold 20% to 25%. The material sequenced was PBMCs or a T cell subset sorted from them (not recorded which). The receptor source for this set is a man aged 18-30 years who had mild COVID-19 (a few samples of this study predate the infection). Cell type and time point are not known.

There are a few counts of this clonotype. This rearrangement joins TRBV7-3 to TRBJ2-1, with D perhaps assigned TRBD1 or TRBD2 (6 bases each). The germline V gene has CDR1 SGHTA and CDR2 FQGTGA. The CDR3 is 14 residues long. Trimming took 5 bases from V and 6 from J, leaving 14 bases between them. As DNA, the CDR3 is TGTGCCAGCAGCGCTACGGGGGCCGCCAATGAGCAGTTCTTC. Its protein is CASSATGAANEQFF.

CDR3 bases: TGTGCCAGCAGCCGCCTTATCTCGGGCTACGCCGGGGAGCTGTTTTTT. Amino acid sequence: CASSRLISGYAGELFF. The chain combines TRBV14 with TRBJ2-2; the D is unclear. This CDR3 has 16 amino acids. Per the germline V gene, CDR1 is SGHDN and CDR2 is FVKESK. V gave up 4 bases and J gave up 6 bases, with 18 bases separating them.

This clonotype was counted only a few times. CDR3: CASSPPAGYTF. The CDR3 nucleotides read TGTGCCAGCAGCCCCCCGGCGGGCTACACCTTC. This sequence joins TRBV7-9 and TRBJ1-2; D is ambiguous. Germline V gives CDR1 SEHNR, CDR2 FQNEAQ (reference sequence). Between the trimmed V and J ends, which lost 5 bases and 8 bases, there was a span of 9 bases. The CDR3 runs 11 residues.

This clonotype was detected a few times. CDR3 sequence reads: CASSFSGRPSEAFF. The CDR3 nucleotides read TGTGCCAGCAGCTTCTCCGGGCGTCCTTCTGAAGCTTTCTTT. The genes are TRBV7-9 and TRBJ1-1; D is unresolved. CDR1 and CDR2 (germline): SEHNR, FQNEAQ (reference sequence). V gave up 3 bases and J gave up 6 bases, with 14 bases separating them. The CDR3 is made up of 14 amino acids.

This clonotype was counted between two and nine times. V gene TRBV5-6 combines with J gene TRBJ2-1; the D gene is possibly TRBD1 (5 bases). CDR3 length: 13 amino acids. Germline-derived CDR1 and CDR2 are SGHDT and YYEEEE. The V gene lost 5 bases and the J gene lost 7 bases, with 13 bases spanning the gap. CDR3 residues: CASSSTGFNEQFF. The DNA for the CDR3 is TGTGCCAGCAGTTCAACAGGTTTTAATGAGCAGTTCTTC.